Below are 14 T cell receptor beta chains sequenced from a single sample in a study of cytomegalovirus exposure and HLA in healthy donors. In the PCR, 60 Vbeta and 13 Jbeta primers were used. Sequencing used immunoSEQ multiplex PCR; TCRdb keeps in-frame clones, though not all of them. The sample includes under 200,000 clones, around 68% of them seen just once. The sample taken for sequencing was PBMCs. These receptors all stem from a woman aged 35 to 49 in good health and CMV-seropositive.

This chain uses TRBV5-1 with TRBJ1-1; perhaps TRBD1 as D (5 bases). V dropped 1 base and J dropped 5 bases, with 9 bases sitting between them. Germline assignment: CDR1 SGHRS and CDR2 YFSETQ. This CDR3 contains 13 residues. CDR3: CASSLLGGTEAFF. CDR3 bases: TGCGCCAGCAGCTTGTTGGGGGGAACTGAAGCTTTCTTT.

The rearrangement joins TRBV4-2 to TRBJ2-7; 8 bases line up with TRBD2. CDR1 LGHNA and CDR2 YNFKEQ come from the germline V gene. This CDR3 region has 16 residues. The trim removed 1 base at V and 0 bases at J, leaving 5 bases unmatched. Written as DNA, the CDR3 is TGTGCCAGCAGCCAAGCTCGCAGCGGGAGCTCCTACGAGCAGTACTTC. Its protein is CASSQARSGSSYEQYF.

This chain connects TRBV18 to TRBJ1-1; D unclear. Germline lookup yields CDR1 KGHSH and CDR2 LQKENI. This CDR3 has 16 residues. V was trimmed by 2 bases and J by 0 bases, leaving 13 bases between them. The CDR3 DNA reads TGTGCCAGCTCACCAAGTACAGCAACCATGAACACTGAAGCTTTCTTT. Residues: CASSPSTATMNTEAFF.

This chain connects TRBV6-6 to TRBJ1-5; unclear D gene. V gave up 2 bases and J gave up 6 bases, with 8 bases separating them. The CDR3 extends over 13 amino acids. Germline lookup yields CDR1 MNHNY and CDR2 SVGAGI (reference sequence). CDR3 sequence reads: CASSYEPSQPQHF. The CDR3 DNA reads TGTGCCAGCAGTTACGAACCGAGTCAGCCCCAGCATTTT.

This clone was detected a few times. The chain joins TRBV18 to TRBJ1-2; possibly TRBD1 for D (5 bases). The CDR3 is 15 amino acids. Germline V CDR1 and CDR2: KGHSH, LQKENI. Between the trimmed V and J ends, which lost 0 bases and 5 bases, there was a span of 13 bases. The CDR3 loop is CASSPPGALGYGYTF. CDR3 in DNA: TGTGCCAGCTCACCACCAGGGGCCCTAGGTTATGGCTACACCTTC.

The chain links TRBV7-9 to TRBJ2-1, with 11 bases lining up with TRBD2. The CDR3 totals 17 residues. CDR1 SEHNR and CDR2 FQNEAQ come from the germline V gene (reference sequence). With V trimmed by 4 bases and J by 0 bases, 5 bases remained unmatched. CDR3 protein: CASSSGLAVSSYNEQFF. The CDR3 region has the DNA TGTGCCAGCAGCTCGGGACTAGCGGTTAGCTCCTACAATGAGCAGTTCTTC.

This chain uses TRBV19 with TRBJ2-1; no firm D call. The CDR3 consists of 11 residues. V lost 7 bases to trimming and J lost 10 bases, with 11 bases between them. Germline CDR1 LNHDA, CDR2 SQIVND (reference sequence). The CDR3 reads CASNQRNEQFF. As DNA, the CDR3 is TGTGCCAGTAACCAGCGCAACGAGCAGTTCTTC.

The chain has TRBV5-1 and TRBJ2-1; D is uncertain. Germline-derived CDR1 and CDR2 are SGHRS and YFSETQ. The V end was cut by 4 bases, the J end by 6 bases, with 11 bases between. The CDR3 loop spans 13 amino acids. In DNA, the CDR3 is TGCGCCAGCAGCCTGTCGCAACTCAATGAGCAGTTCTTC. Encoded protein: CASSLSQLNEQFF. The full variable domain, completed using reference TRBV5-1 and TRBJ2-1, is KAGVTQTPRYLIKTRGQQVTLSCSPISGHRSVSWYQQTPGQGLQFLFEYFSETQRNKGNFPGRFSGRQFSNSRSEMNVSTLELGDSALYLCASSLSQLNEQFFGPGTRLTVL.

The rearrangement links TRBV19 to TRBJ2-7; D call uncertain. Trimming left V 6 bases short and J 2 bases short, with 11 bases between. The CDR3 is 13 amino acids. In germline, CDR1 is LNHDA, CDR2 SQIVND (reference sequence). The CDR3 here is CASSFSSPYEQYF. The CDR3 DNA sequence: TGTGCCAGTAGCTTTAGCAGTCCCTACGAGCAGTACTTC.

This chain joins TRBV28 and TRBJ2-5; D is perhaps TRBD2 (5 bases). The assigned J gene may be wrong: the sequence end matches TRBJ2-7 better. This CDR3 contains 16 residues. Looked up from germline, CDR1 is MDHEN and CDR2 is SYDVKM. For the CDR3, the DNA is TGTGCCAGCAGTTTACCGCCTCGGCTAGCTTACTACGAGCAGTACTTC. Protein: CASSLPPRLAYYEQYF.

This clone was detected only once. This chain links TRBV7-2 with TRBJ2-5; TRBD1 aligns across 11 bases. Germline lookup yields CDR1 SGHTA and CDR2 FQGNSA. V was clipped by 1 base and J by 4 bases; unmatched bases: 5. The CDR3 spans 16 residues. The CDR3 region has the DNA TGTGCCAGCAGCTTAGTGGGGACAGGGGGGTTAGAGACCCAGTACTTC. Its translation: CASSLVGTGGLETQYF.

J is TRBJ1-1 and V is TRBV18; unclear D gene. The CDR3 consists of 15 residues. Trimming removed 6 bases from V and 2 bases from J, with 16 bases in between. The germline gives CDR1 KGHSH, CDR2 LQKENI. CDR3 bases: TGTGCCAGCTCGGGGAGGCCGGACCAAAACACTGAAGCTTTCTTT. Protein product: CASSGRPDQNTEAFF.

The rearrangement links TRBV10-1 to TRBJ2-7, with D perhaps matching TRBD1 (6 bases). The V end lost 2 bases, the J end lost 3 bases, and 8 bases lay between the germline ends. Looked up from germline, CDR1 is WNHNN and CDR2 is SYGVQD (reference sequence). This CDR3 has 13 amino acids. CDR3: CASSEIGGYEQYF. The DNA of the CDR3 is TGCGCCAGCAGTGAGATAGGGGGCTACGAGCAGTACTTC.

CDR3 loop: CASSQTSGDGYTF. DNA of the CDR3: TGTGCCAGCAGCCAGACATCAGGGGATGGCTACACCTTC. The gene calls are TRBV14 and TRBJ1-2, with D possibly being TRBD1 (6 bases). This CDR3 is 13 amino acids long. With 3 bases removed from V and 6 bases from J, the gap between germline ends came to 11 bases. Germline-derived CDR1 and CDR2 are SGHDN and FVKESK.